This TCR beta chain was recovered during a study of blood T cell repertoires in COVID-19. This CDR3 spans 14 amino acids. Trimming took 3 bases from V and 4 from J; bases not matched to a gene: 2. The germline gives CDR1 SGHTA, CDR2 FQGNSA. The data were produced by immunoSEQ multiplex PCR, yet TCRdb's version contains in-frame clones alone and is incomplete. The profile covers about 140,000 clones, with about 90% appearing a single time and 1.5% taken by the ten largest. The rearrangement joins TRBV7-2 to TRBJ2-1, with 8 bases that match TRBD1. This clonotype was sampled from a woman aged 60-75 years with acute or convalescent COVID-19. The sequencing sample was made of peripheral blood. The CDR3 spells CASSFRDRYNEQFF. The CDR3 region has the DNA TGTGCCAGCAGCTTTCGGGACAGGTACAATGAGCAGTTCTTC.